Below, 21 T cell receptor beta chains from the same sample are listed, as sequenced in a study of T cells in Graves' hyperthyroidism and ophthalmopathy. TCR beta CDR3 region amplification was performed from RNA transcripts. HTBI primers were the set used in a first-round RT-PCR of the TCR CDR3. A single record per CDR3 protein comes from TCRdb applying MiXCR to the multiplex PCR reads. This table has about 640,000 distinct CDR3 sequences, 45% appearing once. Sequenced input: peripheral blood or thyroid tissue (not recorded which). All receptors come from an adult man with Graves' disease, either hyperthyroidism or ophthalmopathy (not recorded which).

The chain is built from TRBV28 and TRBJ2-7; 7 bases agree with TRBD1. The CDR3 loop spans 12 amino acids. The germline gives CDR1 MDHEN, CDR2 SYDVKM. V lost 6 bases to trimming and J lost 6 bases; unmatched junction nucleotides: 5. CDR3 in DNA: TGTGCCAGCAGAACGACAGGGTCCGAGCAGTACTTC. It is translated as CASRTTGSEQYF.

This clonotype was found many times. The chain joins TRBV20-1 to TRBJ1-3; the D gene is possibly TRBD1 (6 bases). Germline assignment: CDR1 DFQATT and CDR2 SNEGSKA (reference sequence). The CDR3 has 15 amino acids. Trimming stripped 0 bases from V and 5 bases from J, with 14 bases between. The CDR3 spells CSARDRRGQRNTIYF. CDR3 DNA sequence: TGCAGTGCTAGAGATCGGAGAGGACAGCGAAACACCATATATTTT.

This clonotype was recorded once. The genes are TRBV29-1 and TRBJ1-3; D unclear. Germline-derived CDR1 and CDR2 are SQVTM and ANQGSEA. The ends were cut back, 1 base at V and 9 bases at J, with 10 bases in the middle. The CDR3 has 12 amino acids. CDR3 protein: CSVEGGSGTIYF. CDR3 DNA: TGCAGCGTTGAAGGCGGCTCGGGCACCATATATTTT. Filled out from reference TRBV29-1 and TRBJ1-3, the complete variable domain reads SAVISQKPSRDICQRGTSLTIQCQVDSQVTMMFWYRQQPGQSLTLIATANQGSEATYESGFVIDKFPISRPNLTFSTLTVSNMSPEDSSIYLCSVEGGSGTIYFGEGSWLTVV.

As concerns this clonotype: The junction does not match germline at one end; this may be a read error. CDR3 bases: TGCGCCAGCAGCCCAGACAGGGAATACGAGCAGTACTTC. Its translation is CASSPDREYEQYF. This chain connects TRBV7-8 to TRBJ2-7, with 7 bases that match TRBD1. The CDR3 consists of 13 residues. CDR1 and CDR2 (germline): SGHVS, FQNEAQ.

This clonotype was observed a few times. The CDR3: CASSYGGQGHETQYF. CDR3 coding DNA: TGTGCCAGCAGTTACGGGGGACAGGGGCACGAGACCCAGTACTTC. V and J are TRBV6-5 and TRBJ2-5, with 10 bases lining up with TRBD1. The CDR3 is 15 amino acids. V trimming: 2 bases; J trimming: 5 bases; junction bases outside the gene matches: 5. CDR1 is MNHEY and CDR2 is SVGAGI in the germline V gene.

The gene calls are TRBV12-3 or TRBV12-4 and TRBJ2-2; TRBD1 might be the D (6 bases). Between the trimmed V and J ends, which lost 6 bases and 1 base, there was a span of 12 bases. The CDR3 runs 15 residues. The CDR3 sequence: CASSVDRMNTGELFF. Written as DNA, the CDR3 is TGTGCCAGCAGCGTCGACAGGATGAACACCGGGGAGCTGTTTTTT.

A note on this clonotype: This CDR3 fails to terminate in the conserved phenylalanine or tryptophan, so it likely reflects a read error. The chain couples TRBV2 to TRBJ1-1; D uncertain. The CDR3 totals 12 residues. Per the germline V gene, CDR1 is SNHLY and CDR2 is FYNNEI. V lost 2 bases to trimming and J lost 7 bases, with 8 bases between them. This chain's CDR3 is CASSEWVFEAFL. CDR3 bases: TGTGCCAGCAGTGAATGGGTATTTGAAGCTTTCCTT.

This clonotype was observed a few times. V and J are TRBV9 and TRBJ1-5; 7 bases map to TRBD1. V lost 4 bases and J lost 0; bases outside the gene matches: 7. Germline V CDR1 and CDR2: SGDLS, YYNGEE. CDR3 length: 16 residues. The chain's CDR3 is CASSSSQGLSNQPQHF. The DNA of the CDR3 is TGTGCCAGCAGCTCATCACAGGGGCTTAGCAATCAGCCCCAGCATTTT.

In nucleotides, the CDR3 is TGTGCCAGCAGCCAAGAGGCCAGACTGTTTTTT. It translates to CASSQEARLFF. The chain employs TRBV3-1 and TRBJ1-4; D is unresolved. The length of the CDR3 is 11 residues. V was shortened by 0 bases and J by 13 bases, with 6 bases between the two germline ends. The germline gives CDR1 LGHDT, CDR2 YNNKEL (reference sequence).

The chain joins TRBV2 to TRBJ1-3; unclear D gene. V was pared by 5 bases and J by 1 base, with 15 bases between. Germline V CDR1 and CDR2: SNHLY, FYNNEI. CDR3 length: 16 residues. The CDR3 region is CASSYGPGFSGNTIYF. Written as DNA, the CDR3 is TGTGCCAGCAGTTACGGCCCCGGGTTTTCTGGAAACACCATATATTTT.

The rearrangement joins TRBV29-1 to TRBJ1-1; a possible D gene is TRBD1 (5 bases). Germline CDR1 reads SQVTM; CDR2 reads ANQGSEA. V was shortened by 4 bases and J by 5 bases, with 14 bases between the two germline ends. The CDR3 length is 13 residues. This CDR3 reads CSVGSRQGTEAFF. The CDR3 bases are TGCAGCGTTGGCAGTCGGCAGGGTACTGAAGCTTTCTTT.

There are a few counts of this clonotype. This sequence joins TRBV20-1 and TRBJ2-5, with 15 bases fitting TRBD2. With V trimmed by 6 bases and J by 5 bases, 7 bases remained unmatched. The CDR3 length is 15 residues. CDR1 and CDR2 from the germline V gene are DFQATT and SNEGSKA (reference sequence). Here the CDR3 DNA reads TGCAGTGCACTACGGACTAGCGGGGGGGCGGAGACCCAGTACTTC. It codes for CSALRTSGGAETQYF.

This clonotype was counted at least ten times. This sequence joins TRBV29-1 and TRBJ1-2, with D maybe TRBD1 (6 bases). Germline V gives CDR1 SQVTM, CDR2 ANQGSEA. The CDR3 length is 13 residues. V was cut by 2 bases and J by 8 bases, with 15 bases left in between. DNA for the CDR3: TGCAGCGTTGAACGACAGGCGATTAGGGGCTACACCTTC. This gives the protein CSVERQAIRGYTF.

Ten or more counts support this clonotype. The V call is TRBV25-1, the J call TRBJ1-3; the match to TRBD1 covers 9 bases. The germline CDR1 and CDR2 sequences are MGHDK and SYGVNS. With 6 bases clipped from V and 9 bases from J, the junction kept 3 bases outside the gene matches. This CDR3 comprises 12 residues. CDR3 sequence: CASRDRGGTIYF. CDR3 DNA: TGTGCCAGCAGGGACAGGGGTGGCACCATATATTTT.

This clonotype showed up just a few times. The V gene is TRBV12-3 or TRBV12-4, the J gene TRBJ2-7, with D hard to call. The CDR3 consists of 13 residues. V lost 1 base and J lost 4, with 8 bases in between. CDR3 bases: TGTGCCAGCAGTTTAGAACACGCGTACGAGCAGTACTTC. Its protein is CASSLEHAYEQYF.

This clonotype was counted only a few times. Given a much more abundant clone one base away, this may be a read error. This CDR3 reads CATSRDLSSGSTIYF. The CDR3 DNA is TGTGCCACCAGCAGAGATCTTAGCTCTGGAAGCACCATATATTTT. The chain uses TRBV15 and TRBJ1-3; D call uncertain. Germline V CDR1 and CDR2: LNHNV, YYDKDF (reference sequence). The CDR3 has 15 amino acids.

The chain combines TRBV29-1 with TRBJ1-1; tentative D call: TRBD1 (6 bases). The CDR3 extends over 14 amino acids. CDR1 is SQVTM, CDR2 ANQGSEA, per germline. V lost 7 bases and J lost 3, with 18 bases in between. The CDR3 DNA reads TGCAGCGCCGGGGGGCGGACCTGGGACACTGAAGCTTTCTTT. This encodes CSAGGRTWDTEAFF.

This clonotype has more than one count but fewer than ten. V and J are TRBV20-1 and TRBJ1-5, with D hard to call. The CDR3 sequence is 13 residues long. V lost 1 base and J lost 7, with 11 bases in between. Germline CDR1 reads DFQATT; CDR2 reads SNEGSKA (reference sequence). The CDR3 bases are TGCAGTGCTAGAGTGAACTGGCGGCAGCCCCAGCATTTT. It encodes CSARVNWRQPQHF.

The V and J genes are TRBV11-3 and TRBJ1-1, with 7 bases matching TRBD1. J lost 1 base, V lost 5 bases, and 7 bases had no gene match. The CDR3 sequence is 15 residues long. CDR1 and CDR2 (germline): SGHNT, YENEEA. This CDR3 reads CASSTNRGRNTEAFF. In nucleotides, the CDR3 is TGTGCCAGCAGCACCAACAGGGGTCGGAACACTGAAGCTTTCTTT.

V gene TRBV7-3 combines with J gene TRBJ2-5; 11 bases are a match to TRBD2. CDR1 is SGHTA and CDR2 is FQGTGA in the germline V gene. The CDR3 length is 14 residues. J was trimmed by 3 bases and V by 5 bases; bases with no gene match: 2. The CDR3 loop is CASSELAGEETQYF. CDR3 DNA: TGTGCCAGCAGCGAACTAGCGGGAGAAGAGACCCAGTACTTC.

This clonotype was detected only a few times. This rearrangement joins TRBV20-1 to TRBJ1-5; D may be TRBD1 (5 bases). Germline loops: CDR1 DFQATT, CDR2 SNEGSKA (reference sequence). Trimming took off 6 bases at V and 4 bases at J, with 10 bases between the two ends. The CDR3 has 12 residues. CDR3 region: CSATAGNQPQHF. Written as DNA, the CDR3 is TGCAGTGCAACCGCAGGGAATCAGCCCCAGCATTTT.